The 25 T cell receptor beta chains listed next were all sequenced from one sample in a study of blood T cell repertoires in COVID-19. Measured with immunoSEQ multiplex PCR; TCRdb has only the in-frame clones, and not every one. This repertoire shows 110,000 or so clones, around 83% found once; its top ten account for approximately 5%. The sample was peripheral blood. These receptors were collected from a woman in her fifties or sixties with COVID-19, enrolled during active disease.

This sequence joins TRBV7-9 and TRBJ1-2, with 8 bases lining up with TRBD1. CDR3 size: 16 residues. Germline trimming cut 5 bases from V and 5 bases from J; bases unmatched to any gene: 13. In germline, CDR1 is SEHNR, CDR2 FQNEAQ (reference sequence). The CDR3 loop reads CASSPPGRDRIYGYTF. CDR3 nucleotides: TGTGCCAGCAGCCCCCCGGGGAGGGACAGGATATATGGCTACACCTTC.

J is TRBJ1-1 and V is TRBV4-3; perhaps TRBD1 as D (5 bases). Germline-derived CDR1 and CDR2 are LGHNA and YSLEER. Trimming left V 0 bases short and J 5 bases short, with 13 bases between. CDR3 length: 15 amino acids. This chain's CDR3 is CASSQDRRGLTEAFF. The CDR3 DNA follows: TGCGCCAGCAGCCAAGATCGGAGGGGACTGACTGAAGCTTTCTTT.

The rearrangement uses TRBV5-1 and TRBJ2-2, with 9 nucleotides matching TRBD2. The junction had 1 base not matched to a gene; V was cut back by 4 bases and J by 0 bases. CDR1 is SGHRS and CDR2 is YFSETQ in the germline V gene. This CDR3 is built from 15 residues. This CDR3 is CASSRLAANTGELFF. CDR3 in DNA: TGCGCCAGCAGCCGACTAGCGGCGAACACCGGGGAGCTGTTTTTT.

In nucleotides, the CDR3 is TGTGCCAGCAGCAAAGCGGAGCGGACAGGGGGCAGGGATACAGATACGCAGTATTTT. Its protein product is CASSKAERTGGRDTDTQYF. The V call is TRBV21-1, the J call TRBJ2-3; the table's D call TRBD1 went unverified against the DNA. TRBV21-1 represents a pseudogene. CDR3 length equals 19 residues.

By sample share, this clone is medium-sized. A read error is possible here, since a much larger clone lies one base away. Other DNA sequences within the sample encode an identical CDR3. The chain is built from TRBV12-5 and TRBJ2-5, with D perhaps TRBD1 (8 bases). The CDR3 sequence is 17 residues long. Germline V gene lookup returns CDR1 LGHNT and CDR2 FRNRAP. The V gene lost 4 bases and the J gene lost 2 bases, with 20 bases spanning the gap. CDR3 amino acids: CASGWGGTGGEQETQYF. CDR3 in DNA: TGTGCTAGTGGTTGGGGGGGGACAGGAGGGGAACAAGAGACCCAGTACTTC.

This sequence joins TRBV27 and TRBJ2-7; D is perhaps TRBD2 (6 bases). CDR1 is MNHEY and CDR2 is SMNVEV in the germline V gene (reference sequence). Between the trimmed V and J ends, which lost 4 bases and 4 bases, there was a span of 17 bases. This CDR3 comprises 15 residues. CDR3 in amino acids: CASSYAGTRLYEQYF. For the CDR3, the DNA is TGTGCCAGCAGTTACGCCGGGACTCGCTTGTACGAGCAGTACTTC.

This chain connects TRBV5-1 to TRBJ2-2; perhaps TRBD2 as D (5 bases). Trimming pared 4 bases from V and 6 bases from J, leaving 25 bases between. Germline CDR1 SGHRS, CDR2 YFSETQ. This CDR3 has 18 amino acids. CDR3 in DNA: TGCGCCAGCAGCCCACCTGGTGGGAGCTCTAGGATAGCCGGGGAGCTGTTTTTT. Protein sequence: CASSPPGGSSRIAGELFF.

This rearrangement joins TRBV4-2 to TRBJ1-4, with D possibly TRBD1 on 6 matching bases. Looked up from germline, CDR1 is LGHNA and CDR2 is YNFKEQ. Trimming cost V 3 bases and J 7 bases, with 15 bases left between them. The length of the CDR3 is 15 residues. As DNA, the CDR3 is TGTGCCAGCAGCCAGTCCGGACAGTTTGGTGAAAAACTGTTTTTT. It specifies CASSQSGQFGEKLFF.

The chain recombines TRBV28 with TRBJ2-4; perhaps TRBD2 as D (5 bases). Trimming removed 6 bases at V and 0 bases at J, with 12 bases between. Germline CDR1 MDHEN, CDR2 SYDVKM. This CDR3 region has 15 residues. This CDR3 is CASSQVGRAKNIQYF. CDR3 DNA: TGTGCCAGCAGCCAGGTGGGGAGAGCCAAAAACATTCAGTACTTC.

This rearrangement joins TRBV5-4 to TRBJ2-5; a weak D match, TRBD2 (6 bases). The CDR3 has 14 residues. Trimming shortened V by 1 base and J by 1 base, and 8 bases separated the two germline ends. The germline V gene encodes CDR1 SGHNT and CDR2 YYREEE (reference sequence). CDR3 residues: CASSLWDSQETQYF. The CDR3 nucleotides read TGTGCCAGCAGCTTGTGGGACTCCCAAGAGACCCAGTACTTC.

The chain employs TRBV10-3 and TRBJ1-2; D ambiguous. The CDR3 is made up of 12 amino acids. V lost 6 bases and J lost 10, with 15 bases in between. CDR1 is ENHRY and CDR2 is SYGVKD in the germline V gene. As DNA, the CDR3 is TGTGCCATCAGCGGCGCTGGGGAGGACTACACCTTC. Amino acid sequence: CAISGAGEDYTF.

A single count supports this clone. The rearrangement links TRBV25-1 to TRBJ2-7, with 7 bases identical to TRBD1. With V trimmed by 3 bases and J by 2 bases, 7 bases remained unmatched. Germline CDR1 is MGHDK and CDR2 is SYGVNS. The CDR3 is made up of 15 amino acids. The CDR3 coding sequence is TGTGCCAGCAGTGACCCTTCGCAGGGGGCCTACGAGCAGTACTTC. It is translated as CASSDPSQGAYEQYF.

The V gene is TRBV12-3 or TRBV12-4, the J gene TRBJ1-4; D call uncertain. The germline V and J ends were trimmed by 5 bases and 7 bases, with 8 bases remaining between them. CDR3 size: 12 residues. Written as DNA, the CDR3 is TGTGCCAGCAGTCCACCGGGTGAAAAACTGTTTTTT. This sequence encodes CASSPPGEKLFF.

The chain couples TRBV7-7 to TRBJ2-2; TRBD1 is a possible D gene (6 bases). Germline CDR1 SSHAT, CDR2 FNYEAQ (reference sequence). Trimming took 5 bases from V and 1 from J, leaving 8 bases between them. The CDR3 has 14 amino acids. The chain's CDR3 is CASSQTGNTGELFF. In nucleotides, the CDR3 is TGTGCCAGCAGCCAGACAGGGAACACCGGGGAGCTGTTTTTT.

In its sample, this clone was seen a few times. The chain has TRBV7-9 and TRBJ1-5, with a possible D match to TRBD1 (6 bases). The V and J ends lost 5 bases and 3 bases respectively, with 17 bases between them. The germline gives CDR1 SEHNR, CDR2 FQNEAQ (reference sequence). The CDR3 length is 16 residues. CDR3 residues: CASSHKIRQDNQPQHF. CDR3 nucleotide sequence: TGTGCCAGCAGCCACAAAATTCGACAGGACAATCAGCCCCAGCATTTT.

This sequence joins TRBV4-1 and TRBJ1-4, with D possibly TRBD1 on 5 matching bases. Trimming shortened V by 4 bases and J by 13 bases, and 28 bases separated the two germline ends. Looked up from germline, CDR1 is MGHRA and CDR2 is YSYEKL. This CDR3 is built from 17 residues. In DNA form, the CDR3 reads TGCGCCAGCAGCCTCCCATGGGGGGAGACCCGCCAATGGGTACTGTTTTTT. As protein: CASSLPWGETRQWVLFF.

A single count supports this clone. The gene calls are TRBV5-1 and TRBJ1-1; D gene uncertain. This CDR3 contains 15 residues. V lost 2 bases to trimming and J lost 1 base, with 12 bases between them. CDR1 is SGHRS, CDR2 YFSETQ, per germline. CDR3 DNA sequence: TGCGCCAGCAGCTTAACTACTCGAAGGAACACTGAAGCTTTCTTT. This gives the protein CASSLTTRRNTEAFF.

This chain joins TRBV2 and TRBJ2-7, with a tentative D call TRBD2 (7 bases). CDR1 is SNHLY and CDR2 is FYNNEI in the germline V gene. This CDR3 contains 13 residues. Between the trimmed V and J ends, which lost 7 bases and 6 bases, there was a span of 16 bases. The CDR3 reads CASTGGLLGEQYF. In DNA, the CDR3 is TGTGCCAGCACCGGGGGGCTGTTGGGCGAGCAGTACTTC.

The chain uses TRBV30 and TRBJ2-3; 14 bases match TRBD2. The CDR3 is 17 residues long. Germline-derived CDR1 and CDR2 are GTSNPN and SVGIG (reference sequence). J was trimmed by 4 bases and V by 3 bases; bases with no gene match: 9. This CDR3 reads CAWSTTSGGAGSDTQYF. The DNA for the CDR3 is TGTGCCTGGAGCACGACTAGCGGGGGGGCCGGGTCAGATACGCAGTATTTT.

The V and J genes are TRBV11-3 and TRBJ2-3; TRBD1 aligns across 11 bases. CDR3 length equals 16 residues. Germline lookup yields CDR1 SGHNT and CDR2 YENEEA. The J segment lost 4 bases and the V segment lost 3 bases, leaving 6 bases of the junction unmatched. CDR3 bases: TGTGCCAGCAGCTTCCGGACAGGGGGCGTAGCAGATACGCAGTATTTT. Encoded protein: CASSFRTGGVADTQYF.

This clone was recorded a few times. The V call is TRBV19, the J call TRBJ1-5; the D gene is possibly TRBD1 (5 bases). The V end lost 7 bases, the J end lost 0 bases, and 19 bases lay between the germline ends. Germline loops: CDR1 LNHDA, CDR2 SQIVND (reference sequence). The CDR3 has 17 residues. CDR3 in amino acids: CASNPEGRGYSNQPQHF. In DNA form, the CDR3 reads TGTGCCAGTAACCCCGAAGGGAGGGGCTATAGCAATCAGCCCCAGCATTTT.

V gene TRBV12-5 combines with J gene TRBJ2-2, with D hard to call. The CDR3 runs to 14 residues. Per the germline V gene, CDR1 is LGHNT and CDR2 is FRNRAP. The ends were cut back, 6 bases at V and 0 bases at J, with 8 bases in the middle. Here the CDR3 reads CASGVLPNTGELFF. The CDR3 DNA sequence: TGTGCTAGTGGCGTTCTACCGAACACCGGGGAGCTGTTTTTT.

The V gene is TRBV18, the J gene TRBJ1-1; D gene unclear. CDR1 is KGHSH, CDR2 LQKENI, per germline. The CDR3 covers 13 residues. V was cut by 2 bases and J by 1 base, with 5 bases left in between. The CDR3 region has the DNA TGTGCCAGCTCACCAGGGCCGAACACTGAAGCTTTCTTT. It codes for CASSPGPNTEAFF.

This chain links TRBV20-1 with TRBJ2-1; D is undetermined. The CDR3 spans 11 residues. Germline CDR1 and CDR2: DFQATT and SNEGSKA (reference sequence). V gave up 3 bases and J gave up 7 bases, with 7 bases separating them. The CDR3 nucleotides read TGCAGTGCTAGTAGCTGGAATGAGCAGTTCTTC. It is translated as CSASSWNEQFF.

The rearrangement links TRBV27 to TRBJ2-2; TRBD2 matches 8 bases. Germline V CDR1 and CDR2: MNHEY, SMNVEV (reference sequence). Trimming removed 6 bases from V and 1 base from J; junction bases left unmatched: 7. The CDR3 covers 16 residues. The CDR3 spells CASSPIAGRNTGELFF. The CDR3 DNA reads TGTGCCAGCAGCCCCATAGCGGGGAGGAACACCGGGGAGCTGTTTTTT.